Below, 31 T cell receptor beta chains from the same sample are listed, as sequenced in a study of cytomegalovirus exposure and HLA in healthy donors. The PCR used 60 Vbeta and 13 Jbeta primers. The method was immunoSEQ multiplex PCR; TCRdb's version includes in-frame clones alone and lacks a portion of them. The sample carries 80,000 to 130,000 clones, 84% recorded once. Sequenced: PBMCs. These receptors originate from a young woman in good health and CMV-seronegative.

Regarding this clone: Additional DNA sequences in this sample encode the identical CDR3. V and J are TRBV28 and TRBJ2-7; 12 positions agree with TRBD2. The CDR3 runs to 15 residues. Unmatched junction bases numbered 6, after V lost 5 bases and J lost 4 bases. Germline CDR1 is MDHEN and CDR2 is SYDVKM. The CDR3 sequence is CASSPRLAGVYEQYF. In DNA, the CDR3 is TGTGCCAGCAGTCCGAGACTAGCGGGGGTATACGAGCAGTACTTC.

The gene calls are TRBV5-1 and TRBJ2-7, with a weak D call TRBD1 (6 bases). The germline CDR1 and CDR2 sequences are SGHRS and YFSETQ. The CDR3 covers 13 residues. V shed 3 bases and J shed 6 bases, with 13 bases lying between them. Written as DNA, the CDR3 is TGCGCCAGCAGCTACCCACAGGGACGCGAGCAGTACTTC. Protein product: CASSYPQGREQYF.

The genes are TRBV7-9 and TRBJ1-5; TRBD1 agrees at 8 bases. The CDR3 is 16 amino acids. V dropped 4 bases and J dropped 2; count of bases not matched to a gene: 7. In germline, CDR1 is SEHNR, CDR2 FQNEAQ (reference sequence). CDR3 bases: TGTGCCAGCAGCTCTCAGACGGACAGGGGCAATCAGCCCCAGCATTTT. Amino acid sequence: CASSSQTDRGNQPQHF.

Comment on this clone: The sample has other DNA sequences that encode this CDR3 too. The rearrangement links TRBV7-2 to TRBJ1-2; TRBD1 agrees at 8 bases. The V gene end was trimmed by 5 bases and the J gene end by 4 bases; junction bases not matched to a gene: 3. CDR1 and CDR2 from the germline V gene are SGHTA and FQGNSA. This CDR3 is built from 13 residues. CDR3 loop: CASSPGTGYGYTF. DNA of the CDR3: TGTGCCAGCAGCCCCGGGACAGGCTATGGCTACACCTTC.

This rearrangement joins TRBV15 to TRBJ1-5; the D is unclear. This CDR3 comprises 14 residues. Between the trimmed V and J ends, which lost 3 bases and 4 bases, there was a span of 10 bases. Germline CDR1 is LNHNV and CDR2 is YYDKDF (reference sequence). The CDR3 region is CATSRILENQPQHF. The CDR3 DNA reads TGTGCCACCAGCAGGATTTTAGAAAATCAGCCCCAGCATTTT.

The chain recombines TRBV5-8 with TRBJ2-7; TRBD1 aligns across 8 bases. The V gene's germline CDR1 is SGHTS and CDR2 YDEGEE. The CDR3 consists of 15 residues. V lost 2 bases, J lost 2 bases, and 6 bases stayed unmatched. As DNA, the CDR3 is TGTGCCAGCAGCTTTGGGGGACAGGCGACCTACGAGCAGTACTTC. It encodes CASSFGGQATYEQYF.

This clone was picked up a small number of times. V gene TRBV4-1 combines with J gene TRBJ2-6; tentative D call: TRBD1 (6 bases). V was trimmed by 0 bases and J by 0 bases, leaving 15 bases between them. CDR3 size: 19 residues. The germline CDR1 and CDR2 sequences are MGHRA and YSYEKL. CDR3 residues: CASSQEGETGYSGANVLTF. CDR3 nucleotide sequence: TGCGCCAGCAGCCAAGAGGGAGAGACAGGATACTCTGGGGCCAACGTCCTGACTTTC.

J is TRBJ1-5 and V is TRBV5-6; 8 bases line up with TRBD1. This CDR3 spans 14 amino acids. The V and J ends lost 4 bases and 5 bases, in that order; junction bases with no gene match: 5. The germline CDR1 and CDR2 sequences are SGHDT and YYEEEE. The CDR3 spells CASSQQGEYQPQHF. The CDR3 DNA follows: TGTGCCAGCAGCCAACAGGGGGAGTATCAGCCCCAGCATTTT.

Worth noting for this clone: One end of the junction is discordant with germline, which a read error may explain. The CDR3 DNA follows: TGTGCTAGCAGGGAGGGTGCGGACACCGGGGAGCTGTTTTTT. This codes for CASREGADTGELFF. The rearrangement uses TRBV7-7 and TRBJ2-2, with TRBD2 matching over 7 bases. Germline CDR1 is SSHAT and CDR2 is FNYEAQ (reference sequence). The CDR3 is 14 residues long. Based on the CDR3 plus reference TRBV7-7 and TRBJ2-2, the full variable domain is GAGVSQSPRYKVTKRGQDVTLRCDPISSHATLYWYQQALGQGPEFLTYFNYEAQPDKSGLPSDRFSAERPEGSISTLTIQRTEQRDSAMYRCASREGADTGELFFGEGSRLTVL.

The chain uses TRBV7-9 and TRBJ2-1; 9 bases match TRBD1. CDR1 is SEHNR and CDR2 is FQNEAQ in the germline V gene (reference sequence). The CDR3 covers 14 residues. V was clipped by 6 bases and J by 7 bases; unmatched bases: 7. The CDR3 reads CASRPHGQGNEQFF. In DNA, the CDR3 is TGTGCCAGCAGACCCCACGGACAGGGGAATGAGCAGTTCTTC.

The V and J genes are TRBV19 and TRBJ1-2; TRBD1 is a possible D gene (5 bases). Germline loops: CDR1 LNHDA, CDR2 SQIVND (reference sequence). Between the trimmed V and J ends, which lost 3 bases and 4 bases, there was a span of 9 bases. This CDR3 spans 13 amino acids. CDR3 loop: CASSIDRSYGYTF. CDR3 in DNA: TGTGCCAGTAGTATTGACAGATCCTATGGCTACACCTTC.

The rearrangement joins TRBV7-9 to TRBJ2-7; D possibly corresponds to TRBD2 (5 bases). There are 14 residues in the CDR3. V shed 5 bases and J shed 3 bases, with 14 bases lying between them. CDR1 SEHNR and CDR2 FQNEAQ come from the germline V gene (reference sequence). In DNA form, the CDR3 reads TGTGCCAGCAGCCAAACCGGGAACAACTACGAGCAGTACTTC. Encoded protein: CASSQTGNNYEQYF.

V gene TRBV30 combines with J gene TRBJ2-2; D possibly corresponds to TRBD2 (6 bases). This CDR3 comprises 15 residues. V gave up 0 bases and J gave up 6 bases, with 14 bases separating them. Per germline, CDR1 GTSNPN and CDR2 SVGIG (reference sequence). The CDR3 nucleotides are TGTGCCTGGAGTGTAGCTACGGGGGACGCCGGGGAGCTGTTTTTT. It is translated as CAWSVATGDAGELFF.

The chain combines TRBV29-1 with TRBJ2-5; 8 bases map to TRBD2. V was pared by 6 bases and J by 2 bases, with 11 bases of the junction left unmatched. The CDR3 spans 15 residues. Germline CDR1 is SQVTM and CDR2 is ANQGSEA. CDR3 in DNA: TGCAGCGTGACTAGCGCAACACCGCATCAAGAGACCCAGTACTTC. This encodes CSVTSATPHQETQYF.

On this clone itself: The sample contains more than one DNA sequence encoding this CDR3. The chain carries TRBV6-1 and TRBJ2-6; TRBD2 matches 7 bases. The CDR3 covers 15 residues. CDR1 is MNHNS and CDR2 is SASEGT in the germline V gene. The V gene end was trimmed by 6 bases and the J gene end by 5 bases; junction bases not matched to a gene: 7. The CDR3 DNA follows: TGTGCCAGCAGGGGGAGGGGATTATGGGCCAACGTCCTGACTTTC. Translated, it gives CASRGRGLWANVLTF.

The chain is built from TRBV5-1 and TRBJ2-2; D not certain. In germline, CDR1 is SGHRS, CDR2 YFSETQ. The germline V and J ends were trimmed by 6 bases and 4 bases, with 16 bases remaining between them. This CDR3 comprises 15 residues. This chain's CDR3 is CASTTIPGITGELFF. The CDR3 DNA is TGCGCCAGCACCACCATCCCCGGTATCACCGGGGAGCTGTTTTTT.

V is TRBV5-1 and J is TRBJ1-4; 9 nucleotides align to TRBD1. J gave up 6 bases and V 0 bases, and 3 bases lay outside the gene matches. Germline assignment: CDR1 SGHRS and CDR2 YFSETQ. The CDR3 is 15 residues long. The CDR3 reads CASSLETGGHEKLFF. As DNA, the CDR3 is TGCGCCAGCAGCTTGGAGACAGGGGGACATGAAAAACTGTTTTTT. The complete variable domain, with remaining parts taken from reference TRBV5-1 and TRBJ1-4, reads KAGVTQTPRYLIKTRGQQVTLSCSPISGHRSVSWYQQTPGQGLQFLFEYFSETQRNKGNFPGRFSGRQFSNSRSEMNVSTLELGDSALYLCASSLETGGHEKLFFGSGTQLSVL.

The chain employs TRBV28 and TRBJ2-7; TRBD1 is a possible D gene (5 bases). Per germline, CDR1 MDHEN and CDR2 SYDVKM. V was trimmed by 5 bases and J by 7 bases, leaving 21 bases between them. This CDR3 has 15 residues. Here the CDR3 DNA reads TGTGCCAGCAGTCTACAGGCAACGGGTTCCCGGGAGCAGTACTTC. Protein sequence: CASSLQATGSREQYF.

V and J are TRBV7-9 and TRBJ1-2; D is unclear. Deletions cut 2 bases from V and 6 bases from J, with 16 bases between. The CDR3 totals 15 residues. The germline V gene has CDR1 SEHNR and CDR2 FQNEAQ (reference sequence). In DNA form, the CDR3 reads TGTGCCAGCAGCTTAAGCGACGCCGGGAACCATGGCTACACCTTC. The encoded protein is CASSLSDAGNHGYTF.

The rearrangement uses TRBV6-6 and TRBJ2-3; no reliable D call. Trimming took off 6 bases at V and 2 bases at J, with 9 bases between the two ends. The germline V gene has CDR1 MNHNY and CDR2 SVGAGI (reference sequence). The CDR3 covers 13 residues. CDR3 in DNA: TGTGCCAGCAGCCAGCGTTACACAGATACGCAGTATTTT. It is translated as CASSQRYTDTQYF.

This chain connects TRBV5-4 to TRBJ2-3; TRBD2 matches 7 bases. Looked up from germline, CDR1 is SGHNT and CDR2 is YYREEE (reference sequence). The junction had 9 bases not matched to a gene; V was cut back by 4 bases and J by 1 base. There are 16 residues in the CDR3. The CDR3 region has the DNA TGTGCCAGCAGCCCGTTTCCAGCGGGGCGCACAGATACGCAGTATTTT. This sequence encodes CASSPFPAGRTDTQYF.

V usage is TRBV5-4 and J usage is TRBJ2-7, with a possible D match to TRBD1 (6 bases). The CDR3 covers 16 residues. The germline V gene encodes CDR1 SGHNT and CDR2 YYREEE (reference sequence). V lost 0 bases to trimming and J lost 0 bases, with 13 bases between them. CDR3 sequence reads: CASSLVPRDNSYEQYF. The CDR3 nucleotides read TGTGCCAGCAGCTTGGTCCCCCGGGACAACTCCTACGAGCAGTACTTC.

The chain links TRBV4-2 to TRBJ2-3; TRBD2 aligns across 9 bases. V was clipped by 4 bases and J by 3 bases; unmatched bases: 5. The germline CDR1 and CDR2 sequences are LGHNA and YNFKEQ. This CDR3 has 15 residues. This CDR3 is CASSRSGGETDTQYF. DNA of the CDR3: TGTGCCAGCAGCCGTAGCGGGGGTGAAACAGATACGCAGTATTTT.

The chain joins TRBV7-2 to TRBJ2-5; 7 bases agree with TRBD1. This CDR3 region has 13 residues. CDR1 is SGHTA and CDR2 is FQGNSA in the germline V gene. V lost 6 bases to trimming and J lost 5 bases; unmatched junction nucleotides: 6. The CDR3 protein is CASSPQGPETQYF. The CDR3 coding sequence is TGTGCCAGCAGTCCACAGGGGCCGGAGACCCAGTACTTC.

Here the CDR3 DNA reads TGTGCCAGTAGGTCAGACTCCTACACCTTC. This gives the protein CASRSDSYTF. The J gene is TRBJ1-2, the V gene TRBV19; D call uncertain. The CDR3 runs 10 residues. Per germline, CDR1 LNHDA and CDR2 SQIVND (reference sequence). V dropped 6 bases and J dropped 10 bases, with 9 bases sitting between them.

About this clone itself: Relative to the germline gene, one junction end is altered; a read error may explain this. The chain's CDR3 is CSSSLEPGELFF. The CDR3 nucleotides read TGTTCCAGCAGCTTGGAGCCCGGGGAGCTGTTTTTT. V and J are TRBV7-9 and TRBJ2-2; D is ambiguous. The CDR3 extends over 12 amino acids. Germline V gene sequence: CDR1 SEHNR, CDR2 FQNEAQ (reference sequence).

The CDR3 here is CSASPQGKAFF. As DNA, the CDR3 is TGCAGTGCTAGTCCGCAGGGGAAAGCTTTCTTT. The chain joins TRBV20-1 to TRBJ1-1, with D perhaps TRBD1 (6 bases). Trimming stripped 3 bases from V and 9 bases from J, with 11 bases between. This CDR3 is built from 11 residues. CDR1 DFQATT and CDR2 SNEGSKA come from the germline V gene (reference sequence).

This rearrangement joins TRBV30 to TRBJ2-7; a weak D match, TRBD1 (7 bases). The DNA end is a closer match to TRBJ2-1, so the J assignment may be wrong. Germline V lookup: CDR1 GTSNPN, CDR2 SVGIG (reference sequence). This CDR3 contains 13 residues. In DNA form, the CDR3 reads TGTGCCTGGAGCAGGGGGGTTGACAATGAGCAGTTCTTC. Amino acids: CAWSRGVDNEQFF.

V is TRBV5-5 and J is TRBJ2-7; no firm D call. Germline lookup yields CDR1 SGHKS and CDR2 YYEKEE (reference sequence). V was cut by 0 bases and J by 2 bases, with 9 bases left in between. The CDR3 loop spans 14 amino acids. The CDR3 region has the DNA TGTGCCAGCAGCTTGGCCTACGAACCCTACGAGCAGTACTTC. Translating gives CASSLAYEPYEQYF.

This chain links TRBV30 with TRBJ1-1; D possibly corresponds to TRBD1 (5 bases). The CDR3 contains 13 residues. V lost 3 bases and J 6 bases, leaving 14 bases between the germline ends. Looked up from germline, CDR1 is GTSNPN and CDR2 is SVGIG (reference sequence). The CDR3 is CAWSVGAGAEAFF. The CDR3 DNA sequence: TGTGCCTGGAGCGTGGGCGCGGGGGCTGAAGCTTTCTTT. The variable domain in full, completed from reference TRBV30 and TRBJ1-1, reads SQTIHQWPATLVQPVGSPLSLECTVEGTSNPNLYWYRQAAGRGLQLLFYSVGIGQISSEVPQNLSASRPQDRQFILSSKKLLLSDSGFYLCAWSVGAGAEAFFGQGTRLTVV.

The chain recombines TRBV5-5 with TRBJ2-2; D is perhaps TRBD1 (5 bases). Trimming cost V 5 bases and J 3 bases, with 11 bases left between them. Germline values: CDR1 SGHKS, CDR2 YYEKEE (reference sequence). The length of the CDR3 is 14 residues. CDR3: CASRQGHDTGELFF. DNA of the CDR3: TGTGCCAGCAGGCAGGGTCACGACACCGGGGAGCTGTTTTTT.